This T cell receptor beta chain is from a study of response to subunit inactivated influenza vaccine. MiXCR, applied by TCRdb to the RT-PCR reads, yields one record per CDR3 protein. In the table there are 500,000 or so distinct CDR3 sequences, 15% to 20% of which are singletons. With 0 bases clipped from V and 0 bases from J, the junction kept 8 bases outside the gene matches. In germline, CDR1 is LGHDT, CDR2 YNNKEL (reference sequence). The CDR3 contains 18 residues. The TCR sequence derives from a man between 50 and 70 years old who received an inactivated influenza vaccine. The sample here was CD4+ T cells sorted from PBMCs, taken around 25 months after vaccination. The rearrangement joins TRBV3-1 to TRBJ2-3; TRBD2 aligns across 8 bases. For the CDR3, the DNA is TGTGCCAGCAGCCAAGATCACCCCCTAGCGGGTAGCACAGATACGCAGTATTTT. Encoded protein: CASSQDHPLAGSTDTQYF.